This paragraph reports one TCR beta chain. Its target is unknown. TCRdb's table, derived via immunoSEQ multiplex PCR, lists solely in-frame clones and lacks some. The sample shows 100,000 or so clones, 75% to 90% of them seen only once. The source of the sample is a study of T cell responses to AZD1222 COVID-19 vaccine. Study observations and caveats: Scientists sampled the repertoires only once the peak T cell response had passed.

The sequencing here drew on peripheral blood, taken 28 days after the second AZD1222 dose. The TCR originated in an adult who received the AZD1222 COVID-19 vaccine.

The CDR3 here is CASSFNGFSYEQYF. For the CDR3, the DNA is TGTGCCAGTAGTTTCAACGGATTCTCCTACGAGCAGTACTTC. The rearrangement links TRBV19 to TRBJ2-7, with D unclear. Germline V gene sequence: CDR1 LNHDA, CDR2 SQIVND (reference sequence). The CDR3 length is 14 residues. Trimming cost V 5 bases and J 0 bases, with 11 bases left between them.